The 8 T cell receptor beta chains presented below share a single source sample, sequenced in a study of cytomegalovirus exposure and HLA in healthy donors (dated by TCRdb to about 2017). Libraries came from the immunoSEQ multiplex PCR assay. What TCRdb holds here is the immuneACCESS table cut down to in-frame rearrangements. Part of the clones is not present; checked against another copy, under half of the missing clones reflect an unresolved V gene, and the others are unexplained. The sample table holds 300,000 to 400,000 clones, of which roughly 88% were seen once. Over 0.75% of the sample goes to the ten largest clones. The sequencing sample was made of PBMCs. These receptors all come from a woman between 18 and 29 years old in good health and CMV-seronegative.

The chain links TRBV19 to TRBJ1-1, with 7 bases that match TRBD1. Germline lookup yields CDR1 LNHDA and CDR2 SQIVND (reference sequence). V dropped 4 bases and J dropped 0; count of bases not matched to a gene: 11. The CDR3 extends over 17 amino acids. The CDR3 spells CASSTLTGSALNTEAFF. The CDR3 bases are TGTGCCAGTAGTACCCTGACAGGGTCGGCTTTGAACACTGAAGCTTTCTTT.

This chain joins TRBV9 and TRBJ2-5, with D maybe TRBD2 (6 bases). The V end lost 3 bases, the J end lost 1 base, and 16 bases lay between the germline ends. Germline V gene sequence: CDR1 SGDLS, CDR2 YYNGEE. This CDR3 comprises 16 residues. CDR3 in amino acids: CASSASISGSQETQYF. The CDR3 DNA is TGTGCCAGCAGCGCTTCAATCTCCGGGAGCCAAGAGACCCAGTACTTC.

This sequence joins TRBV4-1 and TRBJ2-2; D is perhaps TRBD1 (6 bases). CDR3 length: 20 amino acids. The germline V and J ends were trimmed by 1 base and 6 bases, with 27 bases remaining between them. Germline V gives CDR1 MGHRA, CDR2 YSYEKL. The DNA of the CDR3 is TGCGCCAGCAGCCAAGTTTTAATTTTCGGAACAGGGACGTATCCCGGGGAGCTGTTTTTT. The encoded protein is CASSQVLIFGTGTYPGELFF.

V is TRBV6-5 and J is TRBJ2-7; TRBD2 matches at 12 bases. Germline-derived CDR1 and CDR2 are MNHEY and SVGAGI. The CDR3 runs 15 residues. The junction had 9 bases not matched to a gene; V was cut back by 10 bases and J by 2 bases. As DNA, the CDR3 is TGTGCCACACTATCGACTAGCGGGGGCACCTACGAGCAGTACTTC. Translation: CATLSTSGGTYEQYF.

The chain combines TRBV9 with TRBJ1-1; TRBD1 might be the D (6 bases). The CDR3 has 17 amino acids. Trimming stripped 1 base from V and 4 bases from J, with 20 bases between. Germline V gene lookup returns CDR1 SGDLS and CDR2 YYNGEE. This CDR3 is CASSVTTIEGVSTEAFF. CDR3 in DNA: TGTGCCAGCAGCGTAACCACAATAGAGGGGGTATCCACTGAAGCTTTCTTT.

This clone appeared once. The chain is built from TRBV28 and TRBJ2-7, with 9 nucleotides matching TRBD1. Germline assignment: CDR1 MDHEN and CDR2 SYDVKM. J gave up 4 bases and V 8 bases, and 9 bases lay outside the gene matches. The CDR3 has 14 residues. For the CDR3, the DNA is TGTGCCAGCTTGGGGACAGGGAGGGGATACGAGCAGTACTTC. Its translation is CASLGTGRGYEQYF.

The chain combines TRBV6-5 with TRBJ2-7, with 10 bases that match TRBD2. The CDR3 sequence is 15 residues long. Germline loops: CDR1 MNHEY, CDR2 SVGAGI. V lost 2 bases to trimming and J lost 4 bases; unmatched junction nucleotides: 5. The CDR3 spells CASSYISGGAYEQYF. The CDR3 coding sequence is TGTGCCAGCAGTTACATAAGCGGGGGGGCTTACGAGCAGTACTTC.

The chain has TRBV29-1 and TRBJ2-3; 9 bases map to TRBD2. Trimming took 3 bases from V and 1 from J; bases not matched to a gene: 2. Looked up from germline, CDR1 is SQVTM and CDR2 is ANQGSEA. The CDR3 has 14 residues. The DNA of the CDR3 is TGCAGCGTTGATTCTAGCGGGGGCACAGATACGCAGTATTTT. This gives the protein CSVDSSGGTDTQYF.